What follows are 27 T cell receptor beta chains derived from one specimen sequenced in a study of OX40 agonist ivuxolimab in advanced cancers. Produced via immunoSEQ multiplex PCR; TCRdb's table is partial and in-frame only. The data contain 65,000 to 85,000 clones, about 86% of them singletons. This specimen was CD4+ or CD8+ T cells sorted from blood, taken in a trial of the OX40 agonist ivuxolimab. The receptors derive from an adult with an advanced solid tumor such as melanoma, head and neck, liver or kidney cancer.

This rearrangement joins TRBV10-2 to TRBJ1-2, with D unclear. This CDR3 contains 15 residues. Per germline, CDR1 WSHSY and CDR2 SAAADI. The germline V and J ends were trimmed by 2 bases and 1 base, with 11 bases remaining between them. Here the CDR3 reads CASSERQRNNYGYTF. CDR3 nucleotide sequence: TGCGCCAGCAGTGAGCGGCAGAGAAATAACTATGGCTACACCTTC.

The chain has TRBV11-1 and TRBJ2-1; D possibly corresponds to TRBD1 (6 bases). CDR1 and CDR2 (germline): SGHAT, FQDESV (reference sequence). The CDR3 length is 16 residues. The ends were cut back, 1 base at V and 0 bases at J, with 10 bases in the middle. For the CDR3, the DNA is TGTGCCAGCAGCTTAGACCCGGACAGCTCCTACAATGAGCAGTTCTTC. Residues: CASSLDPDSSYNEQFF.

As concerns this clone: The junction shows a germline mismatch at one end, possibly a read error. The DNA of the CDR3 is TGCGCCAGCCGCTTAGTCGGAGGGAAGGACACTGAAGCTTTCTTT. Its translation: CASRLVGGKDTEAFF. The V and J genes are TRBV5-1 and TRBJ1-1; D is unclear. Germline V gene data show CDR1 as SGHRS and CDR2 as YFSETQ. CDR3 length: 15 amino acids.

This chain links TRBV5-1 with TRBJ1-3, with D unresolved. The CDR3 extends over 16 amino acids. CDR1 SGHRS and CDR2 YFSETQ come from the germline V gene. Deletions cut 0 bases from V and 0 bases from J, with 10 bases between. The CDR3 protein is CASSLVSGSSGNTIYF. CDR3 DNA sequence: TGCGCCAGCAGCTTGGTCTCTGGGAGCTCTGGAAACACCATATATTTT.

The gene calls are TRBV6-4 and TRBJ2-1; the D gene is possibly TRBD1 (5 bases). The CDR3 extends over 15 amino acids. Germline CDR1 MRHNA, CDR2 SNTAGT. Trimming shortened V by 2 bases and J by 0 bases, and 8 bases separated the two germline ends. DNA for the CDR3: TGTGCCAGCAGTGACACCGACAGCTCCTACAATGAGCAGTTCTTC. It yields the protein CASSDTDSSYNEQFF.

The chain employs TRBV19 and TRBJ1-6, with 12 nucleotides matching TRBD1. The CDR3 covers 14 residues. Germline loops: CDR1 LNHDA, CDR2 SQIVND (reference sequence). J lost 8 bases, V lost 10 bases, and 6 bases had no gene match. The CDR3: CATGTGGADSPLHF. In DNA, the CDR3 is TGTGCCACAGGGACAGGGGGCGCGGATTCACCCCTCCACTTT. The full variable domain, completed using reference TRBV19 and TRBJ1-6, is DGGITQSPKYLFRKEGQNVTLSCEQNLNHDAMYWYRQDPGQGLRLIYYSQIVNDFQKGDIAEGYSVSREKKESFPLTVTSAQKNPTAFYLCATGTGGADSPLHFGNGTRLTVT.

The rearrangement links TRBV4-3 to TRBJ1-2, with 7 bases identical to TRBD1. Trimming took 2 bases from V and 5 from J; bases not matched to a gene: 8. CDR1 LGHNA and CDR2 YSLEER come from the germline V gene. The CDR3 is 15 residues long. The CDR3 region has the DNA TGCGCCAGCAGCCAATCCCGTGGGACAGCTTATGGCTACACCTTC. It specifies CASSQSRGTAYGYTF.

J is TRBJ1-5 and V is TRBV19, with 10 bases identical to TRBD1. The ends lost 4 bases at V and 4 bases at J; junction bases unmatched: 4. Germline V CDR1 and CDR2: LNHDA, SQIVND (reference sequence). CDR3 length: 15 amino acids. CDR3 bases: TGTGCCAGTAGTAGACAGGGGGCCTCAAATCAGCCCCAGCATTTT. Its protein is CASSRQGASNQPQHF.

To note about this clone: Other nucleotide sequences in the sample specify the same CDR3. The rearrangement joins TRBV11-2 to TRBJ2-1; D uncertain. The CDR3 has 13 amino acids. Germline CDR1 reads SGHAT; CDR2 reads FQNNGV. Trimming removed 0 bases from V and 7 bases from J, with 7 bases in between. The CDR3 loop is CASSLDRINEQFF. The CDR3 DNA sequence: TGTGCCAGCAGCTTAGACAGAATAAATGAGCAGTTCTTC.

This chain links TRBV5-1 with TRBJ2-5; D uncertain. The germline V and J ends were trimmed by 4 bases and 1 base, with 5 bases remaining between them. The CDR3 covers 12 residues. Germline V CDR1 and CDR2: SGHRS, YFSETQ. Here the CDR3 DNA reads TGCGCCAGCAGCGTAGCCCAAGAGACCCAGTACTTC. Protein sequence: CASSVAQETQYF.

This clone has only one observation. The V and J genes are TRBV6-5 and TRBJ2-7; D perhaps matches TRBD1 (6 bases). This CDR3 spans 13 amino acids. V was clipped by 11 bases and J by 1 base, with 15 bases between them. Germline lookup yields CDR1 MNHEY and CDR2 SVGAGI. The CDR3 DNA reads TGTGCCTGTAGCCGAGGGGGATCCTACGAGCAGTACTTC. Residues: CACSRGGSYEQYF.

V usage is TRBV19 and J usage is TRBJ1-5; D perhaps matches TRBD1 (5 bases). Germline values: CDR1 LNHDA, CDR2 SQIVND (reference sequence). V lost 3 bases, J lost 1 base, and 19 bases lay in between. The CDR3 contains 18 residues. The CDR3 nucleotides are TGTGCCAGTAGTATCTTCTGGCCCCGGACACGAAGCAATCAGCCCCAGCATTTT. Translated, it gives CASSIFWPRTRSNQPQHF.

The chain joins TRBV10-3 to TRBJ1-2, with TRBD1 matching 10 bases. CDR1 is ENHRY and CDR2 is SYGVKD in the germline V gene. This CDR3 spans 19 amino acids. The trim removed 2 bases at V and 4 bases at J, leaving 16 bases unmatched. CDR3 amino acids: CAISEPGPRDRGSRYGYTF. The CDR3 bases are TGTGCCATCAGTGAGCCGGGACCCCGGGACAGGGGATCGCGCTATGGCTACACCTTC.

The V call is TRBV6-5, the J call TRBJ1-2; D call uncertain. From germline, CDR1 is MNHEY and CDR2 SVGAGI. V was clipped by 2 bases and J by 8 bases, with 12 bases between them. This CDR3 contains 13 residues. CDR3 protein: CASSYQQAGGYTF. The CDR3 region has the DNA TGTGCCAGCAGTTACCAGCAGGCTGGAGGCTACACCTTC.

V is TRBV6-5 and J is TRBJ1-1, with D perhaps matching TRBD1 (5 bases). Germline V gene data show CDR1 as MNHEY and CDR2 as SVGAGI. V was clipped by 0 bases and J by 7 bases, with 12 bases between them. This CDR3 has 14 amino acids. CDR3 in amino acids: CASSYSPDRNEAFF. CDR3 nucleotides: TGTGCCAGCAGTTACTCCCCTGACAGAAATGAAGCTTTCTTT.

This chain's CDR3 is CASSLRSGSGELFF. The CDR3 DNA is TGTGCCAGCAGCTTACGGAGTGGATCCGGGGAGCTGTTTTTT. The chain combines TRBV11-3 with TRBJ2-2; D call uncertain. The CDR3 length is 14 residues. Trimming pared 2 bases from V and 6 bases from J, leaving 10 bases between. CDR1 is SGHNT and CDR2 is YENEEA in the germline V gene. The full variable domain, rest sourced from reference TRBV11-3 and TRBJ2-2, is EAGVVQSPRYKIIEKKQPVAFWCNPISGHNTLYWYLQNLGQGPELLIRYENEEAVDDSQLPKDRFSAERLKGVDSTLKIQPAELGDSAVYLCASSLRSGSGELFFGEGSRLTVL.

The chain recombines TRBV5-4 with TRBJ2-6; the match to TRBD1 covers 11 bases. V was pared by 4 bases and J by 0 bases, with 6 bases of the junction left unmatched. This CDR3 contains 18 residues. Germline lookup yields CDR1 SGHNT and CDR2 YYREEE (reference sequence). Here the CDR3 reads CASSRGTGGNSGANVLTF. For the CDR3, the DNA is TGTGCCAGCAGCCGGGGGACAGGGGGGAACTCTGGGGCCAACGTCCTGACTTTC.

The V call is TRBV5-1, the J call TRBJ2-3, with D tentatively TRBD1 (6 bases). With 4 bases removed from V and 6 bases from J, the gap between germline ends came to 15 bases. Per the germline V gene, CDR1 is SGHRS and CDR2 is YFSETQ. The CDR3 extends over 14 amino acids. The CDR3 DNA reads as TGCGCCAGCAGCCCCAACAGGGATCCGGATACGCAGTATTTT. Translated, it gives CASSPNRDPDTQYF.

The chain has TRBV5-4 and TRBJ1-1; 10 nucleotides line up with TRBD1. Germline-derived CDR1 and CDR2 are SGHNT and YYREEE (reference sequence). This CDR3 comprises 18 residues. Trimming at V came to 4 bases and at J to 3 bases, leaving 15 bases not matched to a gene. The CDR3 is CASSPIMGQGIVDTEAFF. The CDR3 bases are TGTGCCAGCAGCCCCATAATGGGACAGGGGATCGTGGACACTGAAGCTTTCTTT.

This clone was seen a single time. The chain is built from TRBV30 and TRBJ1-2; possible D gene TRBD1, 5 bases. V shed 1 base and J shed 7 bases, with 19 bases lying between them. Germline V lookup: CDR1 GTSNPN, CDR2 SVGIG (reference sequence). The CDR3 covers 15 residues. The CDR3 DNA sequence: TGTGCCTGGAGTGCCTGGGACGGATCCGCTCGTGGCTACACCTTC. The encoded protein is CAWSAWDGSARGYTF.

V usage is TRBV10-3 and J usage is TRBJ1-2; 10 bases match TRBD1. The V gene end was trimmed by 5 bases and the J gene end by 4 bases; junction bases not matched to a gene: 10. In germline, CDR1 is ENHRY, CDR2 SYGVKD. This CDR3 comprises 16 residues. CDR3 coding DNA: TGTGCCATCAGTCCCGGACAGGGGGTCTCAGGCTATGGCTACACCTTC. This sequence encodes CAISPGQGVSGYGYTF.

V gene TRBV9 combines with J gene TRBJ1-6, with D unresolved. V gave up 0 bases and J gave up 5 bases, with 9 bases separating them. CDR3 length: 15 residues. Germline V gene data show CDR1 as SGDLS and CDR2 as YYNGEE. The CDR3 sequence is CASSVDRPDNSPLHF. CDR3 in DNA: TGTGCCAGCAGCGTAGATAGGCCCGATAATTCACCCCTCCACTTT.

The chain links TRBV6-5 to TRBJ1-4; 8 positions match TRBD1. Trimming cost V 5 bases and J 13 bases; bases outside gene matches: 9. Per germline, CDR1 MNHEY and CDR2 SVGAGI. The CDR3 contains 13 residues. The CDR3 bases are TGTGCCAGCAGTCCACAAGGACAGGGCCTACTGTTTTTT. It is translated as CASSPQGQGLLFF.

This clone was seen a handful of times. J is TRBJ1-5 and V is TRBV18; tentative D call: TRBD1 (5 bases). Deletions cut 3 bases from V and 5 bases from J, with 11 bases between. The CDR3 sequence is 14 residues long. The germline V gene has CDR1 KGHSH and CDR2 LQKENI. CDR3 DNA: TGTGCCAGCTCACCGTTCAGGGAGGATCAGCCCCAGCATTTT. Residues: CASSPFREDQPQHF.

This clone was detected only a few times. V gene TRBV6-5 combines with J gene TRBJ2-2; 8 positions match TRBD2. The CDR3 is 14 amino acids. CDR1 and CDR2 (germline): MNHEY, SVGAGI. V dropped 6 bases and J dropped 6; count of bases not matched to a gene: 6. Written as DNA, the CDR3 is TGTGCCAGCAGCCGTAGCGGGACGGCCGGGGAGCTGTTTTTT. This sequence encodes CASSRSGTAGELFF.

This clone was seen once. The chain couples TRBV19 to TRBJ1-1, with 7 bases aligning to TRBD1. The length of the CDR3 is 20 residues. Germline-derived CDR1 and CDR2 are LNHDA and SQIVND (reference sequence). Trimming cost V 3 bases and J 2 bases; bases outside gene matches: 21. The CDR3 DNA sequence: TGTGCCAGTAGTATTTTGTTGTTTGGGGACAGCAGATCTAGAAACACTGAAGCTTTCTTT. Protein product: CASSILLFGDSRSRNTEAFF.

This clone was detected only a few times. This rearrangement joins TRBV6-6 to TRBJ1-5; TRBD1 might be the D (6 bases). Per germline, CDR1 MNHNY and CDR2 SVGAGI (reference sequence). The CDR3 is 13 amino acids. V lost 7 bases and J lost 3, with 10 bases in between. CDR3 sequence reads: CASTDRHNQPQHF. The CDR3 nucleotides are TGTGCCAGCACTGACAGGCACAATCAGCCCCAGCATTTT.